The 24 T cell receptor beta chains given below trace back to one sample, sequenced in a study of T-cell reconstitution after alpha-beta-depleted transplantation in children. The TCRbeta library incorporated unique molecular identifiers. TCRdb re-called the PCR reads through MiXCR, storing one row per CDR3 protein. The sample contains 500,000 or so distinct CDR3 sequences, 10% to 12% of which appear only once. The specimen was PBMCs, mostly from graft donor cells, collected 180 days after TCRalphabeta/CD19-depleted stem cell transplant. The receptors were sampled from a female patient aged 2 to 10 who had a stem cell transplant for aplastic anemia, so the T cells may come from the graft donor.

The chain is built from TRBV20-1 and TRBJ2-1, with 11 positions matching TRBD2. Germline V gene sequence: CDR1 DFQATT, CDR2 SNEGSKA (reference sequence). V lost 1 base, J lost 7 bases, and 3 bases stayed unmatched. CDR3 length: 14 amino acids. CDR3 sequence: CSARGTSGHNEQFF. CDR3 coding DNA: TGCAGTGCTAGAGGGACTAGCGGGCATAATGAGCAGTTCTTC.

This clonotype was detected many times. The CDR3 region is CASSYDSNTGELFF. The CDR3 DNA reads as TGTGCCAGCAGTTACGACTCGAACACCGGGGAGCTGTTTTTT. The chain has TRBV6-2 or TRBV6-3 and TRBJ2-2, with D unclear. Trimming took 2 bases from V and 0 from J, leaving 4 bases between them. The CDR3 is 14 residues long. Germline V lookup: CDR1 MNHEY, CDR2 SVGEGT.

This clonotype occurred a few times. This rearrangement joins TRBV7-9 to TRBJ2-5; tentatively, D is TRBD1 (6 bases). Germline V CDR1 and CDR2: SEHNR, FQNEAQ (reference sequence). CDR3 length: 14 residues. Trimming took 6 bases from V and 5 from J, leaving 16 bases between them. For the CDR3, the DNA is TGTGCCAGCAGAGTACAGGGATCGCAGGAGACCCAGTACTTC. Translating gives CASRVQGSQETQYF.

This clonotype showed up many times. The chain carries TRBV29-1 and TRBJ1-5; 7 positions agree with TRBD1. The V segment lost 4 bases and the J segment 2 bases; nucleotides outside the gene matches: 8. The CDR3 spans 15 residues. From germline, CDR1 is SQVTM and CDR2 ANQGSEA. The CDR3 loop is CSVGEGAGGNQPQHF. CDR3 bases: TGCAGCGTTGGTGAGGGGGCAGGGGGCAATCAGCCCCAGCATTTT.

This clonotype was detected many times. V gene TRBV12-3 or TRBV12-4 combines with J gene TRBJ2-1; D is undetermined. The CDR3 consists of 12 residues. Trimming stripped 1 base from V and 10 bases from J, with 8 bases between. CDR3 sequence: CASSLGVGEQFF. The CDR3 DNA follows: TGTGCCAGCAGTTTAGGGGTTGGGGAGCAGTTCTTC.

In its sample, this clonotype was seen a few times. The chain's CDR3 is CASSLGPRTGSPDSNQPQHF. CDR3 bases: TGTGCCAGCAGTTTAGGGCCGAGGACAGGGTCTCCGGACAGCAATCAGCCCCAGCATTTT. This chain uses TRBV12-3 or TRBV12-4 with TRBJ1-5; 8 nucleotides match TRBD1. The CDR3 sequence is 20 residues long. With V trimmed by 1 base and J by 1 base, 15 bases remained unmatched.

This clonotype turned up a few times. The chain is built from TRBV20-1 and TRBJ2-7, with D unresolved. The V and J ends lost 3 bases and 2 bases respectively, with 11 bases between them. The CDR3 runs 13 residues. Germline values: CDR1 DFQATT, CDR2 SNEGSKA (reference sequence). The CDR3 nucleotides are TGCAGTGCTAGCGGGCGTGGAGCCTACGAGCAGTACGTC. Amino acids: CSASGRGAYEQYV.

This clonotype has just a few counts. The chain carries TRBV12-3 or TRBV12-4 and TRBJ2-7, with a weak D call TRBD2 (6 bases). This CDR3 spans 13 amino acids. V dropped 6 bases and J dropped 6 bases, with 15 bases sitting between them. DNA of the CDR3: TGTGCCAGCAGCCCCTGGGACTGGGGCGAGCAGTACGTC. Translating it yields CASSPWDWGEQYV.

This chain connects TRBV27 to TRBJ2-7; 9 bases map to TRBD2. Germline trimming cut 1 base from V and 2 bases from J; bases unmatched to any gene: 9. CDR1 and CDR2 from the germline V gene are MNHEY and SMNVEV (reference sequence). CDR3 length: 17 residues. CDR3 protein: CASSLWGGRAVPYEQYF. DNA for the CDR3: TGTGCCAGCAGTTTATGGGGCGGGAGGGCTGTCCCCTACGAGCAGTACTTC.

DNA for the CDR3: TGTGCCAGCAGCTTAGTCCCCCTAGCGGGAGGCCCCTACGAGCAGTACTTC. It is translated as CASSLVPLAGGPYEQYF. The V gene is TRBV7-2, the J gene TRBJ2-7, with 11 bases lining up with TRBD2. The CDR3 extends over 17 amino acids. Germline-derived CDR1 and CDR2 are SGHTA and FQGNSA. The V and J ends lost 1 base and 2 bases, in that order; junction bases with no gene match: 7.

The table lists this clonotype with a few counts. The V and J genes are TRBV5-4 and TRBJ1-4; D perhaps matches TRBD1 (5 bases). Germline-derived CDR1 and CDR2 are SGHNT and YYREEE (reference sequence). The V end was cut by 5 bases, the J end by 0 bases, with 11 bases between. The CDR3 contains 15 residues. The CDR3 protein is CASRLSGATNEKLFF. The CDR3 DNA sequence: TGTGCCAGCAGGCTTTCGGGGGCAACTAATGAAAAACTGTTTTTT.

This clonotype was recorded a few times. V and J are TRBV14 and TRBJ1-3; D perhaps matches TRBD1 (5 bases). The V and J ends lost 0 bases and 0 bases respectively, with 9 bases between them. The CDR3 extends over 16 amino acids. Germline loops: CDR1 SGHDN, CDR2 FVKESK. CDR3 bases: TGTGCCAGCAGCCAAGAATTCAGGGCCTCTGGAAACACCATATATTTT. This sequence encodes CASSQEFRASGNTIYF.

This clonotype has just a few counts. In DNA, the CDR3 is TGTGCCAGCACGCTCGGGTGGGATGCCTCCTACGAGCAGTACTTC. Encoded protein: CASTLGWDASYEQYF. V and J are TRBV2 and TRBJ2-7; D not resolved. This CDR3 has 15 residues. Trimming left V 7 bases short and J 0 bases short, with 16 bases between. The germline V gene has CDR1 SNHLY and CDR2 FYNNEI. Filled out from reference TRBV2 and TRBJ2-7, the complete variable domain reads EPEVTQTPSHQVTQMGQEVILRCVPISNHLYFYWYRQILGQKVEFLVSFYNNEISEKSEIFDDQFSVERPDGSNFTLKIRSTKLEDSAMYFCASTLGWDASYEQYFGPGTRLTVT.

The chain recombines TRBV3-1 with TRBJ1-5; possible D gene TRBD1, 6 bases. CDR1 is LGHDT and CDR2 is YNNKEL in the germline V gene (reference sequence). Trimming pared 0 bases from V and 3 bases from J, leaving 9 bases between. This CDR3 contains 15 residues. The CDR3 loop is CASSQEAGVNQPQHF. CDR3 nucleotides: TGTGCCAGCAGCCAAGAAGCAGGGGTCAATCAGCCCCAGCATTTT. Looking up the rest from reference TRBV3-1 and TRBJ1-5 gives the full variable domain: DTAVSQTPKYLVTQMGNDKSIKCEQNLGHDTMYWYKQDSKKFLKIMFSYNNKELIINETVPNRFSPKSPDKAHLNLHINSLELGDSAVYFCASSQEAGVNQPQHFGDGTRLSIL.

The table lists this clonotype with many counts. The chain recombines TRBV12-3 or TRBV12-4 with TRBJ1-5; D might be TRBD1 (5 bases). Trimming removed 5 bases from V and 7 bases from J, with 9 bases in between. CDR3 length equals 12 residues. This chain's CDR3 is CASSPRDQPQHF. The CDR3 region has the DNA TGTGCCAGCAGTCCCAGGGACCAGCCCCAGCATTTT.

The rearrangement links TRBV7-2 to TRBJ2-2; TRBD1 aligns across 8 bases. CDR1 is SGHTA, CDR2 FQGNSA, per germline. Unmatched junction bases numbered 5, after V lost 1 base and J lost 4 bases. The CDR3 is made up of 16 amino acids. CDR3 nucleotide sequence: TGTGCCAGCAGCTTAGGATGGACAGGGAGCACCGGGGAGCTGTTTTTT. Amino acid sequence: CASSLGWTGSTGELFF.

The table lists this clonotype with a few counts. J is TRBJ2-7 and V is TRBV4-3; D possibly uses TRBD1 or TRBD2 (5 bases each). V lost 0 bases and J 0 bases, leaving 18 bases between the germline ends. CDR1 and CDR2 (germline): LGHNA, YSLEER. There are 18 residues in the CDR3. The DNA of the CDR3 is TGCGCCAGCAGCCAAGATCTTACTTGGGACGGGCGCTCCTACGAGCAGTACTTC. It specifies CASSQDLTWDGRSYEQYF.

CDR3 in amino acids: CASKREGAKNIQYF. In nucleotides, the CDR3 is TGCGCCAGCAAGCGGGAGGGAGCCAAAAACATTCAGTACTTC. V and J are TRBV5-1 and TRBJ2-4; TRBD2 agrees at 10 bases. Trimming at V came to 6 bases and at J to 0 bases, leaving 0 bases not matched to a gene. This CDR3 spans 14 amino acids. Germline V gene lookup returns CDR1 SGHRS and CDR2 YFSETQ.

This clonotype was seen ten or more times. The chain carries TRBV14 and TRBJ2-1; 11 nucleotides match TRBD2. This CDR3 contains 17 residues. From germline, CDR1 is SGHDN and CDR2 FVKESK. V shed 0 bases and J 4 bases; nucleotides not matched to a gene: 5. The chain's CDR3 is CASSQDMGTSGYNEQFF. The CDR3 DNA is TGTGCCAGCAGCCAAGATATGGGGACTAGCGGTTACAATGAGCAGTTCTTC. Variable domain in full (rest from reference TRBV14 and TRBJ2-1): EAGVTQFPSHSVIEKGQTVTLRCDPISGHDNLYWYRRVMGKEIKFLLHFVKESKQDESGMPNNRFLAERTGGTYSTLKVQPAELEDSGVYFCASSQDMGTSGYNEQFFGPGTRLTVL.

In this sample, this clonotype turned up a few times. V is TRBV7-2 and J is TRBJ2-1, with TRBD2 matching 8 bases. This CDR3 region has 15 residues. J was trimmed by 4 bases and V by 6 bases; bases with no gene match: 8. The germline V gene has CDR1 SGHTA and CDR2 FQGNSA. As DNA, the CDR3 is TGTGCCAGCAGAGTTACTAGCGGAAATTACAATGAGCAGTTCTTC. As protein: CASRVTSGNYNEQFF.

V is TRBV15 and J is TRBJ2-3, with D unclear. This CDR3 contains 11 residues. Trimming shortened V by 3 bases and J by 7 bases, and 5 bases separated the two germline ends. Germline V lookup: CDR1 LNHNV, CDR2 YYDKDF (reference sequence). In DNA form, the CDR3 reads TGTGCCACCAGCAGGGGCTATACGCAGTATTTT. This sequence encodes CATSRGYTQYF. The full variable domain, completed using reference TRBV15 and TRBJ2-3, is DAMVIQNPRYQVTQFGKPVTLSCSQTLNHNVMYWYQQKSSQAPKLLFHYYDKDFNNEADTPDNFQSRRPNTSFCFLDIRSPGLGDTAMYLCATSRGYTQYFGPGTRLTVL.

This clonotype was found a few times. The chain links TRBV28 to TRBJ1-2; 9 bases are a match to TRBD1. Trimming at V came to 8 bases and at J to 6 bases, leaving 7 bases not matched to a gene. Germline V gene sequence: CDR1 MDHEN, CDR2 SYDVKM. This CDR3 contains 13 residues. CDR3 in DNA: TGTGCCAGCCAGCGGGACAGGGTGGATGGCTACACCTTC. It encodes CASQRDRVDGYTF.

This clonotype was found a few times. V usage is TRBV4-1 and J usage is TRBJ2-2, with a weak D call TRBD2 (5 bases). Germline V CDR1 and CDR2: MGHRA, YSYEKL. V lost 0 bases to trimming and J lost 1 base, with 12 bases between them. The CDR3 loop spans 17 amino acids. CDR3 loop: CASSQDRISENTGELFF. In DNA, the CDR3 is TGCGCCAGCAGCCAAGATCGAATTAGCGAGAACACCGGGGAGCTGTTTTTT.

The genes are TRBV30 and TRBJ2-5; 10 nucleotides agree with TRBD2. The V and J ends lost 3 bases and 4 bases, in that order; junction bases with no gene match: 8. CDR1 and CDR2 (germline): GTSNPN, SVGIG (reference sequence). The length of the CDR3 is 15 residues. CDR3 loop: CAWRSSSGSRETQYF. The CDR3, as DNA: TGTGCCTGGAGGTCTTCTAGCGGGAGTCGAGAGACCCAGTACTTC. Looking up the rest from reference TRBV30 and TRBJ2-5 gives the full variable domain: SQTIHQWPATLVQPVGSPLSLECTVEGTSNPNLYWYRQAAGRGLQLLFYSVGIGQISSEVPQNLSASRPQDRQFILSSKKLLLSDSGFYLCAWRSSSGSRETQYFGPGTRLLVL.